The entry below gives a single T cell receptor beta chain sequence along with its context. Its antigen is not identified. The source of the sample is a study of OX40 agonist ivuxolimab in advanced cancers. In the study overall: The diagnoses of dose-escalation patients were hepatocellular carcinoma, melanoma, renal cell or head and neck cancer. A partial response was reached by three patients: one with hepatocellular carcinoma and two with cutaneous melanoma.

CDR3 size: 13 residues. The ends were cut back, 4 bases at V and 7 bases at J, with 12 bases in the middle. Germline CDR1 SEHNR, CDR2 FQNEAQ (reference sequence). Overall study findings and caveats: The antigen specificity of the peripheral T cells (those that were expanded) was not determined.

Measured with immunoSEQ multiplex PCR; TCRdb has only the in-frame clones, and not every one. The table shows tens of thousands of clones, with approximately 71% occurring only once. The TCR sequence derives from an adult with an advanced solid tumor such as melanoma, head and neck, liver or kidney cancer. The rearrangement links TRBV7-9 to TRBJ2-3; D is perhaps TRBD2 (5 bases). Specimen: CD4+ or CD8+ T cells sorted from blood, collected in a trial of the OX40 agonist ivuxolimab. The chain's CDR3 is CASSSSREYTQYF. In DNA form, the CDR3 reads TGTGCCAGCAGCTCGAGCCGGGAATATACGCAGTATTTT.